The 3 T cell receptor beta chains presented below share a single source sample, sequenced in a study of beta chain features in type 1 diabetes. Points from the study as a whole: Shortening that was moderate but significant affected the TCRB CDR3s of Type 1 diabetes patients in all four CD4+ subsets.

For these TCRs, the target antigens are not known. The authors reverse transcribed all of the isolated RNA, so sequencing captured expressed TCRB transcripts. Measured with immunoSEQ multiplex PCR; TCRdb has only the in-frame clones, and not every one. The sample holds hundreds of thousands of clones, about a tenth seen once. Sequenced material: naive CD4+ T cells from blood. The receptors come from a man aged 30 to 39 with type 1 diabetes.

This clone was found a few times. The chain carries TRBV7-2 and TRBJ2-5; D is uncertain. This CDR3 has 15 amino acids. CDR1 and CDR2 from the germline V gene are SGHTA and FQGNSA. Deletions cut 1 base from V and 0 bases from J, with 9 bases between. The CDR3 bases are TGTGCCAGCAGCTTAGGTAGTTGGTACCAAGAGACCCAGTACTTC. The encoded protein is CASSLGSWYQETQYF.

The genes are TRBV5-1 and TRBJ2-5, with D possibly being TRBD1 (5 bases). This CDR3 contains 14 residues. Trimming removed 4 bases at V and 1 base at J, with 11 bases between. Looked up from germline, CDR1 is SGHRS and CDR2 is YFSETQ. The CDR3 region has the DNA TGCGCCAGCAGCCCAGGGATAGGCCAAGAGACCCAGTACTTC. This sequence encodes CASSPGIGQETQYF.

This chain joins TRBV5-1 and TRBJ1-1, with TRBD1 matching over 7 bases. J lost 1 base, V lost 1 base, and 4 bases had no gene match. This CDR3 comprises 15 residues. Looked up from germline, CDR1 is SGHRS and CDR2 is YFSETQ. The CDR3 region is CASSLNPGGNTEAFF. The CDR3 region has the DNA TGCGCCAGCAGCTTGAATCCAGGGGGGAACACTGAAGCTTTCTTT.